The rows below give T cell receptor beta chains drawn from one sample of a study of blood T cell repertoires in COVID-19. Sequencing was performed with immunoSEQ multiplex PCR; in TCRdb, only in-frame clones are kept and a portion is missing. The data contain 120,000 or so clones, around four fifths of them seen just once; the ten biggest clones take up approximately 12%. The sample consisted of peripheral blood. The receptors were gathered from a man aged 60 to 75 with acute or convalescent COVID-19. CDR3s include the opening cysteine and the closing phenylalanine or tryptophan. D genes are given only for firm matches. Some rows have no size entry. The others give once, few or many, or a class for an expanded clone.

D gene,clone size,V gene,J gene,CDR3 protein,CDR3 DNA
TRBD1,-,TRBV2,TRBJ1-2,CASRAGQGVSGYTF,TGTGCCAGCAGGGCCGGGCAGGGGGTTAGTGGCTACACCTTC
TRBD1,-,TRBV28,TRBJ1-6,CASSLDRGGSPLHF,TGTGCCAGCAGTTTAGACAGGGGCGGTTCACCCCTCCACTTT
TRBD1,-,TRBV5-1,TRBJ2-6,CASSPGQAGSGANVLTF,TGCGCCAGCAGCCCTGGACAGGCCGGCTCTGGGGCCAACGTCCTGACTTTC
TRBD1,-,TRBV14,TRBJ1-1,CASSRQGAEAFF,TGTGCCAGCAGCCGTCAGGGGGCTGAAGCTTTCTTT
-,-,TRBV9,TRBJ2-5,CASSVGGNSGGEETQYF,TGTGCCAGCAGCGTAGGAGGGAACAGTGGAGGCGAAGAGACCCAGTACTTC
TRBD2,-,TRBV7-9,TRBJ2-7,CASSSQAGGSYEQYF,TGTGCCAGCAGCTCCCAGGCGGGAGGCTCCTACGAGCAGTACTTC
TRBD1,once,TRBV27,TRBJ1-5,CASSLEGAGNQPQHF,TGTGCCAGCAGTTTAGAGGGGGCAGGCAATCAGCCCCAGCATTTT
-,-,TRBV30,TRBJ1-5,CAWSVRGQGNQPQHF,TGTGCCTGGAGTGTACGGGGTCAAGGCAATCAGCCCCAGCATTTT
-,-,TRBV9,TRBJ2-2,CASSVDTRGELFF,TGTGCCAGCAGCGTAGATACCAGAGGGGAGCTGTTTTTT
TRBD2,-,TRBV6-5,TRBJ2-1,CASNRLARNYNEQFF,TGTGCCAGCAACCGACTAGCGCGAAACTACAATGAGCAGTTCTTC
TRBD1,-,TRBV29-1,TRBJ1-1,CSFRQGPSGTEAFF,TGCAGCTTTCGACAGGGCCCCTCGGGCACTGAAGCTTTCTTT
-,-,TRBV14,TRBJ1-1,CASSQASRAQGAFF,TGTGCCAGCAGCCAAGCCTCCAGGGCCCAGGGAGCTTTCTTT
-,-,TRBV27,TRBJ1-2,CASSPISGRGGYTF,TGTGCCAGCAGTCCTATTTCGGGAAGAGGTGGCTACACCTTC
-,-,TRBV6-5,TRBJ1-1,CASSYGGGGNTEAFF,TGTGCCAGCAGTTACGGGGGCGGAGGGAACACTGAAGCTTTCTTT
TRBD1,-,TRBV5-1,TRBJ1-2,CASGEGQGANGYTF,TGCGCCAGCGGGGAAGGACAGGGGGCGAATGGCTACACCTTC
-,-,TRBV9,TRBJ2-7,CASSSGADSDEQYF,TGTGCCAGCAGCTCCGGCGCCGACTCCGACGAGCAGTACTTC
TRBD2,-,TRBV19,TRBJ2-7,CASRPDPRLAGAYEQYF,TGTGCCAGTAGACCGGACCCCCGACTAGCGGGAGCCTACGAGCAGTACTTC
-,-,TRBV30,TRBJ1-5,CAWSVAAGNQPQHF,TGTGCCTGGAGTGTTGCGGCGGGCAATCAGCCCCAGCATTTT
-,-,TRBV10-1,TRBJ2-1,CASSQDSISYNEQFF,TGCGCCAGCAGCCAAGACTCTATCTCCTACAATGAGCAGTTCTTC
-,-,TRBV11-2,TRBJ2-7,CASSFRVSYEQYF,TGTGCCAGCAGCTTTCGGGTGTCCTACGAGCAGTACTTC
-,-,TRBV6-1,TRBJ1-2,CASSETFGYTF,TGTGCCAGCAGTGAAACATTTGGCTACACCTTC
TRBD1,-,TRBV6-5,TRBJ2-7,CASIPTGVPYEQYF,TGTGCCAGCATACCGACAGGGGTCCCCTACGAGCAGTACTTC
-,-,TRBV2,TRBJ2-2,CASSEPGIVPGELFF,TGTGCCAGCAGTGAACCGGGGATAGTTCCCGGGGAGCTGTTTTTT
TRBD1,-,TRBV5-1,TRBJ2-7,CASSLRTGHLYEQYF,TGCGCCAGCAGCTTGCGGACAGGCCACCTCTACGAGCAGTACTTC
TRBD1,-,TRBV10-3,TRBJ2-1,CAISESAQGAYEQFF,TGTGCCATCAGTGAGTCGGCACAGGGGGCGTATGAGCAGTTCTTC
-,-,TRBV4-1,TRBJ2-1,CASSVVERLEQFF,TGCGCCAGCAGCGTAGTGGAGCGGCTTGAGCAGTTCTTC
-,-,TRBV21-1,TRBJ2-5,CASSKFPGTGSAETQYF,TGTGCCAGCAGCAAGTTCCCGGGGACAGGGTCCGCGGAGACCCAGTACTTC
TRBD1,-,TRBV6-5,TRBJ1-1,CASSYSEGAPGTEAFF,TGTGCCAGCAGTTACTCTGAGGGGGCGCCGGGCACTGAAGCTTTCTTT
-,-,TRBV6-5,TRBJ2-7,CASTPYPTGSYEQYF,TGTGCCAGCACCCCCTACCCGACAGGCTCCTACGAGCAGTACTTC
-,-,TRBV19,TRBJ1-5,CASSIDRERPQHF,TGTGCCAGTAGTATAGACCGAGAGAGACCCCAGCATTTT
-,-,TRBV7-9,TRBJ1-3,CASSWGQSIYF,TGTGCCAGCAGCTGGGGCCAATCCATATATTTT
-,-,TRBV20-1,TRBJ1-2,CSAPRGYGYTF,TGCAGTGCCCCCAGGGGTTATGGCTACACCTTC
-,-,TRBV4-1,TRBJ1-3,CASSERTDSGNTIYF,TGCGCCAGCAGCGAGAGGACAGACTCTGGAAACACCATATATTTT
-,-,TRBV5-1,TRBJ2-5,CASSPGTLQETQYF,TGCGCCAGCAGCCCCGGGACTTTACAAGAGACCCAGTACTTC
-,-,TRBV28,TRBJ1-6,CASSLGRRYNSPLHF,TGTGCCAGCAGTTTAGGCAGGAGGTATAATTCACCCCTCCACTTT
-,once,TRBV3-1/TRBV3-2,TRBJ2-5,CASSPRGQETQYF,TGTGCCAGCAGCCCCCGGGGGCAAGAGACCCAGTACTTC
-,-,TRBV13,TRBJ1-4,CASSLGLNNEKLFF,TGTGCCAGCAGCTTAGGGTTAAATAATGAAAAACTGTTTTTT
-,once,TRBV10-1,TRBJ2-3,CASSESTVGSRDTQYF,TGCGCCAGCAGTGAGTCGACCGTGGGCTCCAGGGATACGCAGTATTTT
TRBD1,-,TRBV3-1/TRBV3-2,TRBJ2-1,CASSPRDREPTLFF,TGTGCCAGCAGCCCCCGGGACAGGGAACCAACGTTGTTCTTC
-,-,TRBV5-1,TRBJ2-1,CASSQRPTGLAKGDEQFF,TGCGCCAGCAGCCAACGCCCCACAGGTCTAGCCAAGGGGGATGAGCAGTTCTTC
TRBD1,-,TRBV14,TRBJ2-5,CASSRTGSRLETQYF,TGTGCCAGCAGCCGGACAGGGTCCCGGCTAGAGACCCAGTACTTC
-,-,TRBV27,TRBJ2-1,CASRRAGANDEQFF,TGTGCCAGCCGGAGGGCGGGGGCTAATGATGAGCAGTTCTTC
TRBD1,-,TRBV5-1,TRBJ2-5,CASRQGNQETQYF,TGCGCCAGCCGACAGGGCAACCAAGAGACCCAGTACTTC
TRBD1,-,TRBV28,TRBJ1-5,CASTPSGGANQPQHF,TGTGCCAGCACCCCCTCAGGGGGAGCCAATCAGCCCCAGCATTTT